These T cell receptor beta chains were read from a single sample in a study of shared clonotypes between healthy human individuals. The method was immunoSEQ multiplex PCR; TCRdb's version includes in-frame clones alone and lacks a portion of them. The sample has about 550,000 clones, 95% to 96% seen once. Sequencing was carried out using naive CD8+ T cells sorted from blood. Receptors were obtained from a woman under 40 in good health. Each CDR3 is given with its conserved first and last residue. A D gene is named only where the DNA matches it firmly. Rows give clone size only sometimes, using once, few, many, or a class for an expanded clone.

v_call: TRBV7-9
d_call: .
j_call: TRBJ2-7
clone_size: .
cdr3_aa: CASSPTGLASYEQYF
cdr3_nt: TGTGCCAGCAGCCCGACGGGGCTAGCATCCTACGAGCAGTACTTC

v_call: TRBV28
d_call: .
j_call: TRBJ2-5
clone_size: many
cdr3_aa: CASSQGSGDQETQYF
cdr3_nt: TGTGCCAGCAGTCAGGGGTCAGGGGACCAAGAGACCCAGTACTTC

v_call: TRBV6-1
d_call: .
j_call: TRBJ2-1
clone_size: .
cdr3_aa: CASSESPRSYNEQFF
cdr3_nt: TGTGCCAGCAGTGAATCACCACGCTCCTACAATGAGCAGTTCTTC

v_call: TRBV5-1
d_call: .
j_call: TRBJ1-1
clone_size: .
cdr3_aa: CASSSGLKNTEAFF
cdr3_nt: TGCGCCAGCAGCTCCGGACTGAAGAACACTGAAGCTTTCTTT

v_call: TRBV28
d_call: .
j_call: TRBJ2-1
clone_size: .
cdr3_aa: CASSIAPSSYNEQFF
cdr3_nt: TGTGCCAGCAGTATAGCCCCGAGTAGCTACAATGAGCAGTTCTTC

v_call: TRBV5-4
d_call: TRBD2
j_call: TRBJ2-7
clone_size: .
cdr3_aa: CASSLGLAGGYEQYF
cdr3_nt: TGTGCCAGCAGCTTGGGACTAGCGGGAGGCTACGAGCAGTACTTC

v_call: TRBV7-8
d_call: .
j_call: TRBJ2-7
clone_size: .
cdr3_aa: CASSHPYEQYF
cdr3_nt: TGTGCCAGCAGCCATCCTTACGAGCAGTACTTC

v_call: TRBV7-2
d_call: .
j_call: TRBJ2-7
clone_size: .
cdr3_aa: CASSFAYEQYF
cdr3_nt: TGTGCCAGCAGCTTCGCCTACGAGCAGTACTTC

v_call: TRBV30
d_call: .
j_call: TRBJ1-4
clone_size: .
cdr3_aa: CAWTISNEKLFF
cdr3_nt: TGTGCCTGGACCATCAGTAATGAAAAACTGTTTTTT

v_call: TRBV2
d_call: .
j_call: TRBJ1-3
clone_size: .
cdr3_aa: CAARQYSGNTIYF
cdr3_nt: TGTGCCGCTAGACAATACTCTGGAAACACCATATATTTT

v_call: TRBV28
d_call: .
j_call: TRBJ2-6
clone_size: .
cdr3_aa: CASSSAVGANSGANVLTF
cdr3_nt: TGTGCCAGCAGTTCCGCCGTGGGGGCTAACTCTGGGGCCAACGTCCTGACTTTC

v_call: TRBV2
d_call: TRBD1
j_call: TRBJ1-5
clone_size: .
cdr3_aa: CASSPEGQGDQPQHF
cdr3_nt: TGTGCCAGCAGCCCTGAGGGACAGGGCGATCAGCCCCAGCATTTT

v_call: TRBV7-9
d_call: TRBD2
j_call: TRBJ2-7
clone_size: .
cdr3_aa: CASSRPGSGSESYEQYF
cdr3_nt: TGTGCCAGCAGCCGACCCGGGAGCGGGAGCGAGTCTTACGAGCAGTACTTC

v_call: TRBV15
d_call: .
j_call: TRBJ1-5
clone_size: once
cdr3_aa: CATSREWGADQPQHF
cdr3_nt: TGTGCCACCAGCAGAGAGTGGGGGGCGGATCAGCCCCAGCATTTT

v_call: TRBV5-5
d_call: TRBD1
j_call: TRBJ2-7
clone_size: .
cdr3_aa: CASAEDRGQNYEQYF
cdr3_nt: TGTGCCAGCGCCGAGGACAGGGGCCAAAATTACGAGCAGTACTTC

v_call: TRBV7-9
d_call: .
j_call: TRBJ2-2
clone_size: .
cdr3_aa: CASSLDSTFSGELFF
cdr3_nt: TGTGCCAGCAGCCTGGACAGCACCTTTAGCGGGGAGCTGTTTTTT

v_call: TRBV5-5
d_call: .
j_call: TRBJ2-7
clone_size: once
cdr3_aa: CASTNPRGSSEQYF
cdr3_nt: TGTGCCAGCACGAACCCAAGGGGGTCAAGCGAGCAGTACTTC